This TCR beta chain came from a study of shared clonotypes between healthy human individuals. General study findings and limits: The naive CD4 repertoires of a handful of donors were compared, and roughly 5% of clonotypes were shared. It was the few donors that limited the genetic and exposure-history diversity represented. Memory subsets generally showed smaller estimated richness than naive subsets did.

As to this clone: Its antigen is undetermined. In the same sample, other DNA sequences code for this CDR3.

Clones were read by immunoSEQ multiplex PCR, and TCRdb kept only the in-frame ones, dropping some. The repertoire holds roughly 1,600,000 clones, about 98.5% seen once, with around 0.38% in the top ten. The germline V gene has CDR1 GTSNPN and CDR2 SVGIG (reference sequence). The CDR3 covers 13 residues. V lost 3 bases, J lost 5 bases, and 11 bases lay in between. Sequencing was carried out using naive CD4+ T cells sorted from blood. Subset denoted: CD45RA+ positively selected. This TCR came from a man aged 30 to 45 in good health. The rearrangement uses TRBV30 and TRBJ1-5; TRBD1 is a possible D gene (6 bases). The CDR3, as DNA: TGTGCCTGGAGGGGAGGGGGAGATCAGCCCCAGCATTTT. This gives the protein CAWRGGGDQPQHF. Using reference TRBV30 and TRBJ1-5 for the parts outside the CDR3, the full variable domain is SQTIHQWPATLVQPVGSPLSLECTVEGTSNPNLYWYRQAAGRGLQLLFYSVGIGQISSEVPQNLSASRPQDRQFILSSKKLLLSDSGFYLCAWRGGGDQPQHFGDGTRLSIL.